This TCR beta chain was retrieved from a study of T cell responses to AZD1222 COVID-19 vaccine. After removal of 8 bases from V and 3 bases from J, the junction contained 6 bases not matched to a gene. The CDR3 consists of 14 residues. Germline-derived CDR1 and CDR2 are SNHLY and FYNNEI. This clone was seen only once. Its target is not known. Study-level findings and limits: Among AZD1222 vaccinees, only five or six were seropositive at baseline.

The method was immunoSEQ multiplex PCR; TCRdb's version includes in-frame clones alone and lacks a portion of them. The sample holds about 56,000 clones, 70% to 90% seen once. This clonotype was obtained from an adult in good health. Here the sequenced sample was peripheral blood, taken on day 0 of AZD1222 vaccination. The rearrangement links TRBV2 to TRBJ2-1; 8 positions agree with TRBD1. The CDR3 bases are TGTGCCAGCGGAGGGACAGGAAACTACAATGAGCAGTTCTTC. Translated: CASGGTGNYNEQFF.